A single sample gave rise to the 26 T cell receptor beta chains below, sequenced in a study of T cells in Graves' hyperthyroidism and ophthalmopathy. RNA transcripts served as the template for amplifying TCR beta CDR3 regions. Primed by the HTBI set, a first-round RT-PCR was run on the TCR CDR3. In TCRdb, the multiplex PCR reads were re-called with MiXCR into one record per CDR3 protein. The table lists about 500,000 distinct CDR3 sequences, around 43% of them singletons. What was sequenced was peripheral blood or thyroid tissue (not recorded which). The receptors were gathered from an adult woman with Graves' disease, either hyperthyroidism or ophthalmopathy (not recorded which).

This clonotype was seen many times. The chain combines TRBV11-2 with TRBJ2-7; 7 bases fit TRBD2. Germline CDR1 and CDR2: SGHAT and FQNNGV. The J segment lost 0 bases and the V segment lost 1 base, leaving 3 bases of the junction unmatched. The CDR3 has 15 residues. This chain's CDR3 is CASSLAASGSYEQYF. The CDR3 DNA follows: TGTGCCAGCAGCTTAGCAGCTAGCGGCTCCTACGAGCAGTACTTC.

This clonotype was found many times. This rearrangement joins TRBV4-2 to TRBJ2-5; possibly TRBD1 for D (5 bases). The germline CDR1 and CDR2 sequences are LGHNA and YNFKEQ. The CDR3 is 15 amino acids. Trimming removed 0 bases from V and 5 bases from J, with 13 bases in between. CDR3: CASSQENQAGETQYF. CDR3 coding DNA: TGTGCCAGCAGCCAAGAAAATCAGGCAGGGGAGACCCAGTACTTC.

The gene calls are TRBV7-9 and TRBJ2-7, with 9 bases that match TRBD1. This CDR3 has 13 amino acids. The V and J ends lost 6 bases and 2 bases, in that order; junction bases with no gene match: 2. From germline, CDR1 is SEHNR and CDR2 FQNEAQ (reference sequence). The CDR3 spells CASSNRGPYEQYF. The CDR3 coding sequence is TGTGCCAGCAGTAACAGGGGGCCCTACGAGCAGTACTTC.

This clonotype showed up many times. CDR3 DNA: TGTGCCAGCAGCGTAGGGGGGGTCTTGGAGACCCAGTACTTC. It encodes CASSVGGVLETQYF. J is TRBJ2-5 and V is TRBV9; D perhaps matches TRBD2 (6 bases). The V and J ends lost 0 bases and 5 bases respectively, with 11 bases between them. The CDR3 covers 14 residues. Germline V CDR1 and CDR2: SGDLS, YYNGEE.

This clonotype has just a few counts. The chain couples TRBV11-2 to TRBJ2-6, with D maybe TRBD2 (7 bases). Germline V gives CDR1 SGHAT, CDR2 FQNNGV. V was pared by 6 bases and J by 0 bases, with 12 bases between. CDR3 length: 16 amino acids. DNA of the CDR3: TGTGCCAGCAGTAGAGGGGGGGACTCTGGGGCCAACGTCCTGACTTTC. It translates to CASSRGGDSGANVLTF.

CDR3 in DNA: TGTGCCAGTAGTCCATGGGACAGGGAGGGCACTGAAGCTTTCTTT. Its protein is CASSPWDREGTEAFF. V gene TRBV19 combines with J gene TRBJ1-1; the match to TRBD1 covers 9 bases. The CDR3 has 15 residues. V lost 5 bases, J lost 4 bases, and 8 bases stayed unmatched. Germline-derived CDR1 and CDR2 are LNHDA and SQIVND (reference sequence).

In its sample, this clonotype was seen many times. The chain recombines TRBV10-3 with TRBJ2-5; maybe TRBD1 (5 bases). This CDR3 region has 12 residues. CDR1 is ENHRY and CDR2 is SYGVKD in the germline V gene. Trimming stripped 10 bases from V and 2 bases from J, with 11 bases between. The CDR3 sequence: CATRRGQETQYF. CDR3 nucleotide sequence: TGTGCCACCAGAAGGGGACAAGAGACCCAGTACTTC.

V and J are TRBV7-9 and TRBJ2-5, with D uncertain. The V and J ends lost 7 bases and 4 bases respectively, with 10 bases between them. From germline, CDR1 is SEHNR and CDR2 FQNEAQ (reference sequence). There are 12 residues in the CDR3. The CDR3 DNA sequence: TGTGCCAGCACCCAGACAATAGAGACCCAGTACTTC. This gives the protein CASTQTIETQYF. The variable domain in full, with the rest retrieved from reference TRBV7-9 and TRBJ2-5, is DTGVSQNPRHKITKRGQNVTFRCDPISEHNRLYWYRQTLGQGPEFLTYFQNEAQLEKSRLLSDRFSAERPKGSFSTLEIQRTEQGDSAMYLCASTQTIETQYFGPGTRLLVL.

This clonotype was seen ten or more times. This CDR3 reads CASSFLAGGYSEQYF. The CDR3 DNA is TGTGCCAGCAGCTTCCTGGCGGGAGGGTACTCCGAGCAGTACTTC. This chain links TRBV13 with TRBJ2-7; TRBD2 agrees at 9 bases. CDR1 and CDR2 (germline): PRHDT, FYEKMQ (reference sequence). This CDR3 region has 15 residues. J was trimmed by 6 bases and V by 3 bases; bases with no gene match: 9.

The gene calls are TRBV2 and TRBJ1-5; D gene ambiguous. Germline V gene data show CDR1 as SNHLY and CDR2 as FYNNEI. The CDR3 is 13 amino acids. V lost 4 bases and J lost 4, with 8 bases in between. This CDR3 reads CASSVQLNQPQHF. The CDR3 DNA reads TGTGCCAGCAGTGTTCAGCTTAATCAGCCCCAGCATTTT.

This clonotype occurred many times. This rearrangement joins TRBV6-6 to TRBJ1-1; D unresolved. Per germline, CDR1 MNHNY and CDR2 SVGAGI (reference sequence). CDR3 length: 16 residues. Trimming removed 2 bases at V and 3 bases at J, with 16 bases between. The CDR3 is CASSYLEMKGDTEAFF. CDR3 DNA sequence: TGTGCCAGCAGTTACCTTGAGATGAAGGGAGACACTGAAGCTTTCTTT.

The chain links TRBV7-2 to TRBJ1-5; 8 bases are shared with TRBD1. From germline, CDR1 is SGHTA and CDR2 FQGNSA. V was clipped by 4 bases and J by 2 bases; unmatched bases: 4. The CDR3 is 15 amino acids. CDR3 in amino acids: CASSSDRVGNQPQHF. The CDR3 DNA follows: TGTGCCAGCAGCTCGGACAGGGTTGGCAATCAGCCCCAGCATTTT.

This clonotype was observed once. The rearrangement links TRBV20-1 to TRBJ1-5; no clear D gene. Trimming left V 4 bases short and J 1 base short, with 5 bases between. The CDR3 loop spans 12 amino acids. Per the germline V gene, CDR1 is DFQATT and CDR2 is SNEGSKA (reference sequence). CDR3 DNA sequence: TGCAGTGCTATGTGGAGCAATCAGCCCCAGCATTTT. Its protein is CSAMWSNQPQHF.

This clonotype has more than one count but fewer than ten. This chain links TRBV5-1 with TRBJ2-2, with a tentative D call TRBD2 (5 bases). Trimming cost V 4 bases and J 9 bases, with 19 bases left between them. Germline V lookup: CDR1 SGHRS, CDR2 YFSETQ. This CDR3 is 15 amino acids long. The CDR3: CASSTRQREGRELFF. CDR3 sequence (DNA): TGCGCCAGCAGCACCCGCCAGAGAGAGGGCCGGGAGCTGTTTTTT.

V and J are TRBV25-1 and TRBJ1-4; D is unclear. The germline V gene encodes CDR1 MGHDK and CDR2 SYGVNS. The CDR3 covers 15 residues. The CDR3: CARAFKTSNNEKLFF. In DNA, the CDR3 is TGTGCTAGAGCGTTTAAGACGAGCAATAATGAAAAACTGTTTTTT.

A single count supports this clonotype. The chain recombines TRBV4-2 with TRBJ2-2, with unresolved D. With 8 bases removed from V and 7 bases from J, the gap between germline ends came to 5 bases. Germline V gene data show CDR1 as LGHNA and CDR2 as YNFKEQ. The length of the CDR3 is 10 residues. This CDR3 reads CASAGGELFF. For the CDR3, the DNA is TGTGCCAGCGCCGGCGGGGAGCTGTTTTTT.

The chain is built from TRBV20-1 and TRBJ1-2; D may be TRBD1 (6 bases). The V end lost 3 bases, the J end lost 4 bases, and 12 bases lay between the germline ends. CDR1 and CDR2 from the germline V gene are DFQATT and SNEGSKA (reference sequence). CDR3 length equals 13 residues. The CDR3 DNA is TGCAGTGCTAGGCCCCAGGGGAGCTATGGCTACACCTTC. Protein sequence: CSARPQGSYGYTF.

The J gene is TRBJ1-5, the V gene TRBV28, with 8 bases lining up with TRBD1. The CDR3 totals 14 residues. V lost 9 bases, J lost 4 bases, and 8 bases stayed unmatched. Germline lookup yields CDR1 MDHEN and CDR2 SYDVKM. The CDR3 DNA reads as TGTGCCAGTTCCGGGACAGGCCTGAATCAGCCCCAGCATTTT. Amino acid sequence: CASSGTGLNQPQHF.

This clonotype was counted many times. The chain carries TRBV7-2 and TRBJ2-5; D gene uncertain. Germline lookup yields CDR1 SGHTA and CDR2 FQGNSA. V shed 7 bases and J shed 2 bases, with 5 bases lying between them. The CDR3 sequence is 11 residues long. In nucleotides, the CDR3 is TGTGCCAGCACCCATCAAGAGACCCAGTACTTC. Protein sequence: CASTHQETQYF.

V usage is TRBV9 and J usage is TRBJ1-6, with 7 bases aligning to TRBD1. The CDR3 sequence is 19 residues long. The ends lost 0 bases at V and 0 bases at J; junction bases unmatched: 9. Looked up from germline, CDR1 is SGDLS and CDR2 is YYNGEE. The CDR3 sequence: CASSVELAGQSSYNSPLHF. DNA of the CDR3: TGTGCCAGCAGCGTAGAACTAGCGGGACAGAGCTCCTATAATTCACCCCTCCACTTT.

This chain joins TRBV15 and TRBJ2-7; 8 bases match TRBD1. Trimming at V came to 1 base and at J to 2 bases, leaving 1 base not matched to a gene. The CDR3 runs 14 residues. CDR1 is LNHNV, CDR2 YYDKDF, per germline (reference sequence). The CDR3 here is CATSRVTGAYEQYF. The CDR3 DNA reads TGTGCCACCAGCAGAGTGACAGGGGCCTACGAGCAGTACTTC.

CDR3 sequence (DNA): TGTGCCAGCAGTGAGTTGTTAGCGGGAGGGGATGAGCAGTTCTTC. Its protein product is CASSELLAGGDEQFF. The gene calls are TRBV2 and TRBJ2-5; 11 bases line up with TRBD2. The end of the DNA fits TRBJ2-1 better, so the J call may be wrong. CDR1 and CDR2 (germline): SNHLY, FYNNEI. The CDR3 is 15 residues long.

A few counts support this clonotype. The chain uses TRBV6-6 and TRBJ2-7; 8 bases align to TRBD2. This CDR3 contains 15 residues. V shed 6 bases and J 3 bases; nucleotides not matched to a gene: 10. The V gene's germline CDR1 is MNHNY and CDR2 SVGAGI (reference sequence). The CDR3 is CASSQGLESGYEQYF. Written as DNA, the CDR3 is TGTGCCAGCAGCCAGGGACTAGAATCGGGCTACGAGCAGTACTTC.

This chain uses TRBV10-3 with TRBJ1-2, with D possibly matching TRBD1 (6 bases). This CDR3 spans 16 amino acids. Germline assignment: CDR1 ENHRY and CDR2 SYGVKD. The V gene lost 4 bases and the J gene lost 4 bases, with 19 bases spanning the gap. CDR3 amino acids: CAISGQGQTGFYGYTF. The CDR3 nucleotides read TGTGCCATCAGTGGCCAAGGGCAAACAGGGTTCTATGGCTACACCTTC.

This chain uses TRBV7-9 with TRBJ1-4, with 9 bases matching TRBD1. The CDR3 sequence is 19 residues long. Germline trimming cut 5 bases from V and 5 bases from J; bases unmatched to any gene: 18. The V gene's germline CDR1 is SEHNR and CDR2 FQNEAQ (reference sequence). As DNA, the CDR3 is TGTGCCAGCAGCCGTTTTCGGGACAGGGTAAAGGCGCAAAATGAAAAACTGTTTTTT. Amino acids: CASSRFRDRVKAQNEKLFF. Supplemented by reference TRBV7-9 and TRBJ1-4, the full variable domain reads DTGVSQNPRHKITKRGQNVTFRCDPISEHNRLYWYRQTLGQGPEFLTYFQNEAQLEKSRLLSDRFSAERPKGSFSTLEIQRTEQGDSAMYLCASSRFRDRVKAQNEKLFFGSGTQLSVL.

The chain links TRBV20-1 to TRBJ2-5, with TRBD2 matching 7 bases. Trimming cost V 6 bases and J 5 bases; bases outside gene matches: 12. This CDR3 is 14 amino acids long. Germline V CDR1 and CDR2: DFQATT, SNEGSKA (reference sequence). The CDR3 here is CSALSGTIGETQYF. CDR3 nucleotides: TGCAGTGCCCTAAGCGGGACTATCGGTGAGACCCAGTACTTC.